This is a list of T cell receptor beta chains from one sample in a study of T-cell reconstitution after alpha-beta-depleted transplantation in children. TCRdb used MiXCR to reprocess the PCR reads, holding one entry per CDR3 protein. The sample holds 500,000 to 600,000 distinct CDR3 sequences, 20% to 30% seen once. The source material was PBMCs, sampled before TCRalphabeta/CD19-depleted stem cell transplant. Source of these receptors: a boy younger than two with Wiskott-Aldrich syndrome, due to receive a stem cell transplant. Each CDR3 is given with its conserved first and last residue. The order of the fields is D gene, V gene, J gene, CDR3 protein. D genes are given only for firm matches.

.	TRBV15	TRBJ2-7	CATSRDPTYEQYF
.	TRBV7-8	TRBJ1-1	CASGRGGTPEAFF
.	TRBV24-1	TRBJ2-7	CATSDYAGCKYF
TRBD2	TRBV20-1	TRBJ2-5	CSARTSGRNEETQYF
TRBD2	TRBV28	TRBJ2-1	CASSFRLAGKVEQFF
.	TRBV5-6	TRBJ1-5	CASSLMQGANQPQHF
TRBD2	TRBV3-1	TRBJ2-7	CASSLPSGSNEQYF
.	TRBV28	TRBJ2-7	CASSSGTAYQQYF
TRBD2	TRBV5-1	TRBJ2-1	CASSWAGLGYNEQFF
.	TRBV6-5	TRBJ2-3	CASSLRQTSTDTQYF
TRBD1	TRBV9	TRBJ2-1	CASSVASDRAHEQFF
.	TRBV7-9	TRBJ1-4	CASSLGGWTTNEKLFF
TRBD2	TRBV13	TRBJ2-1	CASRGLADYNEQFF
TRBD2	TRBV13	TRBJ2-1	CASSLGQLITSGKSPDYF
.	TRBV20-1	TRBJ2-5	CSARDPTGSGETQYF
.	TRBV10-2	TRBJ1-6	CASRGDSYNSPLHF
.	TRBV9	TRBJ2-2	CASSVPADGGELFF
TRBD1	TRBV4-1	TRBJ1-5	CASSQAPQPGGGNQPQHF
TRBD2	TRBV12-3/TRBV12-4	TRBJ2-3	CASSFRTSGIGRGADTQYF
TRBD2	TRBV5-1	TRBJ2-3	CASSLDVLAGVVSSDTQYF
TRBD2	TRBV4-2	TRBJ2-7	CASSLGLAGESSEQYF
.	TRBV5-1	TRBJ2-7	CASSLNGGLYEQYF
.	TRBV5-1	TRBJ2-1	CASSSTVEQFF
.	TRBV5-1	TRBJ2-6	CASSAHSGANVLTF
.	TRBV5-1	TRBJ2-3	CASSRVRGADTQYF
TRBD2	TRBV10-3	TRBJ2-1	CAIRLAGASSHPYNEQFF
.	TRBV5-1	TRBJ2-7	CASSLGTNRASYEQYF
.	TRBV29-1	TRBJ1-1	CSADRTAEAFF